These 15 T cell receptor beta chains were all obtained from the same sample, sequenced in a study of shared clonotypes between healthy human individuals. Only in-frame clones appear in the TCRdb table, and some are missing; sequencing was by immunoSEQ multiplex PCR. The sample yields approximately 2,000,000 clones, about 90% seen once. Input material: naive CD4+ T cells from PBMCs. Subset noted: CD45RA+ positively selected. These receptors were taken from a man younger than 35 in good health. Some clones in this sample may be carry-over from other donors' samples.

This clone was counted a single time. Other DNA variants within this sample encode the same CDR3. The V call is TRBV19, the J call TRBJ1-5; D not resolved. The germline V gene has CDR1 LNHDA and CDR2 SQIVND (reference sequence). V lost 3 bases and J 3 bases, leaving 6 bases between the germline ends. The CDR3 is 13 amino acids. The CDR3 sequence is CASSIQVNQPQHF. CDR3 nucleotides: TGTGCCAGTAGTATTCAGGTCAATCAGCCCCAGCATTTT.

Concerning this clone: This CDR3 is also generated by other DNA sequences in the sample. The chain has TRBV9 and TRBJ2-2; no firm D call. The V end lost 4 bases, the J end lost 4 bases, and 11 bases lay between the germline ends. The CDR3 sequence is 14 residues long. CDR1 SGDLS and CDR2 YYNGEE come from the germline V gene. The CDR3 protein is CASSPRPSTGELFF. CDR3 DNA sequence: TGTGCCAGCAGCCCCCGGCCGAGCACCGGGGAGCTGTTTTTT.

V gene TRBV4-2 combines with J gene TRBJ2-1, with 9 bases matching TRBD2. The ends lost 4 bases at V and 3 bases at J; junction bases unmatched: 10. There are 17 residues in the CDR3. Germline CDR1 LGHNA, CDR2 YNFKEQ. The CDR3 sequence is CASSLMPREGDYNEQFF. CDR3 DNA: TGTGCCAGCAGCCTTATGCCGCGGGAGGGAGACTACAATGAGCAGTTCTTC.

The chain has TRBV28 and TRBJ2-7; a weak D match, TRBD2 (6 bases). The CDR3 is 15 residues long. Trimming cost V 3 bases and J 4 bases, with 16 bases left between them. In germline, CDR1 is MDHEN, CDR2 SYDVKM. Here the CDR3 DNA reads TGTGCCAGCAGTTTGTCGGCGGGATTGGGTTACGAGCAGTACTTC. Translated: CASSLSAGLGYEQYF.

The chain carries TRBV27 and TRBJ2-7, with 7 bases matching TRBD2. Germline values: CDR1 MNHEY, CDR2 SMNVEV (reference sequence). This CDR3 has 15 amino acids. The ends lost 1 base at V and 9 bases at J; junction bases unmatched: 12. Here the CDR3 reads CASSLWGRASPVQYF. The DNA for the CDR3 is TGTGCCAGCAGTTTATGGGGGAGGGCTAGCCCGGTGCAGTACTTC.

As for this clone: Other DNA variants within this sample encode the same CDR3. The CDR3 is CASSLDPGTNTEAFF. The DNA of the CDR3 is TGCGCCAGCAGCTTGGATCCAGGGACGAACACTGAAGCTTTCTTT. The chain carries TRBV5-1 and TRBJ1-1, with a weak D call TRBD1 (5 bases). CDR1 and CDR2 (germline): SGHRS, YFSETQ. V lost 0 bases and J 1 base, leaving 10 bases between the germline ends. CDR3 length: 15 amino acids. The whole variable domain, filled in from reference TRBV5-1 and TRBJ1-1, reads KAGVTQTPRYLIKTRGQQVTLSCSPISGHRSVSWYQQTPGQGLQFLFEYFSETQRNKGNFPGRFSGRQFSNSRSEMNVSTLELGDSALYLCASSLDPGTNTEAFFGQGTRLTVV.

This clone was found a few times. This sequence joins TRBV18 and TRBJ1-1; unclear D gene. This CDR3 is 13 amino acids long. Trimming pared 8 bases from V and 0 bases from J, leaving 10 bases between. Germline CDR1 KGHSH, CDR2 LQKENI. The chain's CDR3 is CASQGSLNTEAFF. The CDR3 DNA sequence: TGTGCCAGCCAAGGGAGCCTGAACACTGAAGCTTTCTTT.

CDR3 bases: TGTGCCAGCAGCGTAGTTGTGGGCACCACAGATACGCAGTATTTT. Translated, it gives CASSVVVGTTDTQYF. This chain links TRBV9 with TRBJ2-3; D remains ambiguous. This CDR3 is built from 15 residues. Deletions cut 0 bases from V and 2 bases from J, with 10 bases between. Germline loops: CDR1 SGDLS, CDR2 YYNGEE.

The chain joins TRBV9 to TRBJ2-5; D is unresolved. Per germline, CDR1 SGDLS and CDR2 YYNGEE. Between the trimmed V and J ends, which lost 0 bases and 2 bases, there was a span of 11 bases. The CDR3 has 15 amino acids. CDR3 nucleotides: TGTGCCAGCAGCGTAGGTTCACAGCTTCAAGAGACCCAGTACTTC. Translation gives CASSVGSQLQETQYF.

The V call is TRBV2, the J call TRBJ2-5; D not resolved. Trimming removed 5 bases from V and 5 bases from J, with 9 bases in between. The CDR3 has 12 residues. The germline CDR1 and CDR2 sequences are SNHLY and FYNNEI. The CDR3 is CASSWSRETQYF. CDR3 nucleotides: TGTGCCAGCAGTTGGTCGCGGGAGACCCAGTACTTC.

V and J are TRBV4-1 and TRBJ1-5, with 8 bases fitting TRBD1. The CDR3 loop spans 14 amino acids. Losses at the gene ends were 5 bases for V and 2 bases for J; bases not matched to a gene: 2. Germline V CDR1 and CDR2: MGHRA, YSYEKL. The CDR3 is CASSSTGGNQPQHF. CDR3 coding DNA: TGCGCCAGCAGCTCGACAGGGGGCAATCAGCCCCAGCATTTT.

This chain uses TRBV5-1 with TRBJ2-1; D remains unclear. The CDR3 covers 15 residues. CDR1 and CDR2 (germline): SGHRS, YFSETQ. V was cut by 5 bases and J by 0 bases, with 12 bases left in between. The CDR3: CASRPGLSSYNEQFF. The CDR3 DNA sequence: TGCGCCAGCAGGCCCGGGCTCAGCTCCTACAATGAGCAGTTCTTC.

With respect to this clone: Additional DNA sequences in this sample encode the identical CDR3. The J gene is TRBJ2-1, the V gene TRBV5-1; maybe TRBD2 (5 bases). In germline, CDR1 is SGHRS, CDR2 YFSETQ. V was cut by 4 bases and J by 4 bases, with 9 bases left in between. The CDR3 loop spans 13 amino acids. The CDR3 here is CASSVDSYNEQFF. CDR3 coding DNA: TGCGCCAGCAGCGTGGACTCGTACAATGAGCAGTTCTTC.

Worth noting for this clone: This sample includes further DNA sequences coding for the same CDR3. CDR3 DNA: TGTGCCTGGAGTGTAGTCTCTGGAAACACCATATATTTT. Encoded protein: CAWSVVSGNTIYF. This chain joins TRBV30 and TRBJ1-3, with D uncertain. V was shortened by 0 bases and J by 0 bases, with 3 bases between the two germline ends. This CDR3 region has 13 residues. Germline values: CDR1 GTSNPN, CDR2 SVGIG (reference sequence).

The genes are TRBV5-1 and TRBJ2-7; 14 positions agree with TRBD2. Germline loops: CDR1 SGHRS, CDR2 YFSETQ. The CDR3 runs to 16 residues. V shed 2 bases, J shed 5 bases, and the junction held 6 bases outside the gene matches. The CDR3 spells CASSLPGLAGANEQYF. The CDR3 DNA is TGCGCCAGCAGCTTACCGGGACTAGCGGGAGCTAACGAGCAGTACTTC.